This T cell receptor beta chain was captured by sequencing in a study of blood T cells in healthy people across ages (dated by TCRdb to the mid-2010s). Notes on the research overall: In model experiments, template switching captured about one uniquely barcoded TCR beta cDNA molecule for every two T cells. To track age-related changes in TCR beta repertoire diversity, the study relied on deep sequencing normalized with unique cDNA molecular identifiers. Two additional independent replicas of 1 million unique cDNA reads from the same blood draw were analyzed for two donors (one aged 18 to 29 and one aged 80 or older). Donors were grouped into four age groups: young (average 16 years), middle-aged (39), aged (around 60) and long-lived (approximately 81). To avoid experimental bias, donors of different ages were spread randomly across the sequencing lanes. General study outcomes and caveats: A strong correlation was found between observed TCR beta diversity and the percentage of naive T cells measured by flow cytometry. Compared with the aged group, the long-lived group had more naive CD4+ T cells, fewer expanded clones and increased TCR diversity, a pattern suggesting age selection. The CMV infection status of donors was not known, potentially confounding age-related changes in expanded clonotypes. Bulk unsorted PBMC profiling prevented conclusive comparison of naive and antigen-experienced compartments. Observed TCR beta diversity per million T cells fell roughly linearly with age, and a significant reduction was already apparent by age about 43. Estimates of total diversity based on one million sequenced T cells were considered lower bounds and underestimates.

As for this clonotype: Which antigen it targets is not known. The input lacks base qualities; no much larger clone sits a single base away.

The approximately 40 donors, aged about 6 to 95 years, were systemically healthy Caucasian individuals from Russia. Each donor gave 8 to 10 milliliters of peripheral blood, drawn into EDTA-treated Vacutainer tubes. Ficoll-Paque density-gradient centrifugation was used to isolate PBMCs, with at least 6.5 million per sample. Trizol reagent was used to extract total RNA from the PBMCs, yielding at least 5.5 micrograms per sample. Naive CD45RAhigh/CD27high T cell percentages were measured by flow cytometry on a PBMC aliquot from every donor. Library prep was done by 5' RACE. The listed sequencing device is Illumina HiSeq 2500. The second PCR ran for about 6 to 12 cycles and used a J-beta primer mix along with a sample-barcoded 5' primer. A unique molecular identifier was introduced onto each TCR beta cDNA molecule by a template-switch 5' adaptor carrying 12 random nucleotides. Each sample yielded at least 2.5 million CDR3-containing paired-end reads. All of the RNA was converted into first-strand cDNA using the Mint cDNA synthesis kit, with a TRBC-specific oligonucleotide serving as the primer. Following uracil-DNA glycosylase treatment, a first 18-cycle PCR with universal primers M1SS and BC2_uni_R was performed on all cDNA. The original pipeline was this. For normalization, 1 million high-quality reads were randomly selected from each sample, with every read carrying a distinct molecular identifier. Reads sharing molecular identifiers were discarded rather than binned into consensus sequences. MiTCR, set to a Q25 quality threshold and the strictest error-elimination algorithm, was used for CDR3 identification, clonotype clustering and error correction. Lower-bound total TCR beta diversity was estimated with a nonparametric unseen species model using Euler transformation. TCRdb trimmed public reads at Q25 via fastp, called clones via MiXCR and kept in-frame beta chains. When rows share a CDR3 protein, they turn into one entry using the most common DNA and genes. Clone size and V and J calls follow TCRdb, not the original study. This sample has about 1,400,000 distinct CDR3 sequences in its table, and approximately 59% of those were observed once. The ten largest clonotypes hold roughly 6.3% of the sample.

Inclusive of the bounding cysteine and phenylalanine, the CDR3 is 13 residues long. Only the CDR3 portion is preserved as DNA: 39 bases, with reading frame beginning at the first base. Via the germline V gene (reference sequence), CDR1 is MNHEY and CDR2 SMNVEV. The V and J ends are trimmed by 3 bases and 11 bases, leaving 16 bases between them. The sample taken for sequencing was blood. The sequence was obtained from a man younger than 35 in good health. The chain is encoded by TRBV27 joined to TRBJ2-5; a weak D assignment points to TRBD2 (5 bases agree). This receptor carries the CDR3 CASSFTSTNEQYF. The bases are TGTGCCAGCAGTTTTACTAGTACCAATGAGCAGTACTTC.